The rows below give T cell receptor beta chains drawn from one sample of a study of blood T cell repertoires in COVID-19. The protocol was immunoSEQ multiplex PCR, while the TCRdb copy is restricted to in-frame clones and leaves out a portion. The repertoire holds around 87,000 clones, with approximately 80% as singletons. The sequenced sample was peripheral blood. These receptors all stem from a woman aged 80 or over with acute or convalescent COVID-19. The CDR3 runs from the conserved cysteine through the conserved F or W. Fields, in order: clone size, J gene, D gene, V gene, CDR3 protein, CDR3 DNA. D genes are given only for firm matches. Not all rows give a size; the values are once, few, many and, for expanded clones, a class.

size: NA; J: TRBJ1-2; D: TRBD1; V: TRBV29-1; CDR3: CSVAVRDRGGYTF; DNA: TGCAGCGTTGCGGTTCGGGACAGGGGTGGCTACACCTTC
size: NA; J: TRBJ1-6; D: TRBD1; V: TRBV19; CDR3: CASSLGQGGGSPLHF; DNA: TGTGCCAGTAGTCTTGGACAGGGCGGAGGTTCACCCCTCCACTTT
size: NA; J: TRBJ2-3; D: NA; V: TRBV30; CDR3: CAWSVWTTTDTQYF; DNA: TGTGCCTGGAGTGTATGGACTACCACAGATACGCAGTATTTT
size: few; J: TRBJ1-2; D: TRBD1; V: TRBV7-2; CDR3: CASSSRDRDGYTF; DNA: TGTGCCAGCAGCTCCCGGGACAGGGATGGCTACACCTTC
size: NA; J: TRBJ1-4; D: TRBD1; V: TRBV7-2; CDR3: CASSPDREKLFF; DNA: TGTGCCAGCAGCCCGGACAGGGAAAAACTGTTTTTT
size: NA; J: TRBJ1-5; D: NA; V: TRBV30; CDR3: CAWSRGSNQPQHF; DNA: TGTGCCTGGAGTCGGGGGTCCAATCAGCCCCAGCATTTT
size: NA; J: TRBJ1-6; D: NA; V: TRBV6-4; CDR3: CASSGGGNSPLHF; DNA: TGTGCCAGCAGTGGAGGGGGTAATTCACCCCTCCACTTT
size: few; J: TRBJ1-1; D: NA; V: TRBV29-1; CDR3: CSGGRQRLNTEAFF; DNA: TGCAGCGGGGGAAGACAGAGATTGAACACTGAAGCTTTCTTT
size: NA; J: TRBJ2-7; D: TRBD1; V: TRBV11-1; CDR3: CASSFTGGGTYEQYF; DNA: TGTGCCAGCAGCTTTACAGGGGGCGGGACCTACGAGCAGTACTTC
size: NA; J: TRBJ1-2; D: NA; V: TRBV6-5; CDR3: CASSYQRSWYGYTF; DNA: TGTGCCAGCAGTTACCAGAGGTCGTGGTATGGCTACACCTTC
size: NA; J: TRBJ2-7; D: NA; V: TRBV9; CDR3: CASSVGLSHEQYF; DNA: TGTGCCAGCAGCGTAGGACTATCCCACGAGCAGTACTTC
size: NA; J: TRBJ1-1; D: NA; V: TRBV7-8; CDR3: CASSLQILTGGTEAFF; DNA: TGTGCCAGCAGCCTACAAATTCTGACGGGAGGCACTGAAGCTTTCTTT
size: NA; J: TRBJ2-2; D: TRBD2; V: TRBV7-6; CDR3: CASSLSAGNTGELFF; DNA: TGTGCCAGCAGCTTATCAGCGGGAAACACCGGGGAGCTGTTTTTT
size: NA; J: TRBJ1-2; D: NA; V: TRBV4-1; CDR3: CASSLPGGGYGYTF; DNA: TGCGCCAGCAGCCTCCCGGGGGGCGGCTATGGCTACACCTTC
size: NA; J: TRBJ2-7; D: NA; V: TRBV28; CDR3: CASSLGLWGNTYF; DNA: TGTGCCAGCAGTTTGGGGCTTTGGGGCAATACCTACTTC
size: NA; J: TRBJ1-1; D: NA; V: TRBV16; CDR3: CASSQSRNLAEAFF; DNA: TGTGCCAGCAGCCAATCGCGGAATCTCGCTGAAGCTTTCTTT
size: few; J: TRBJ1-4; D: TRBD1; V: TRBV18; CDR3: CASSQRDRGEKLFF; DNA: TGTGCCAGCTCGCAACGTGACAGGGGCGAAAAGCTGTTTTTT
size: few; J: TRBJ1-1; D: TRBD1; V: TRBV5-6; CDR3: CASSFSLGQGKGGAFF; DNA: TGTGCCAGCAGCTTTAGCCTGGGACAGGGCAAGGGTGGAGCTTTCTTT
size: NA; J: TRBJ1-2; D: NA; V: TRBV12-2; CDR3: CASRLRNYGYTF; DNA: TGTGCAAGTCGTCTCCGGAACTATGGCTACACCTTC
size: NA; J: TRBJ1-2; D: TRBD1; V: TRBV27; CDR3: CASSLQQGDGYTF; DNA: TGTGCCAGCAGTTTGCAGCAGGGGGACGGCTACACCTTC
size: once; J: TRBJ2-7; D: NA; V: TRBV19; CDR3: CATNPIPRILYEQYF; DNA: TGTGCCACCAACCCCATCCCTAGGATACTCTACGAGCAGTACTTC
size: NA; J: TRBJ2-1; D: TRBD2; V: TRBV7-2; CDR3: CASSLTSGIGNEQFF; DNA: TGTGCCAGCAGCTTAACTAGCGGGATAGGAAATGAGCAGTTCTTC
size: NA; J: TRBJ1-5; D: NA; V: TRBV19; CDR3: CASSPWGRLRNQPQHF; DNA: TGTGCCAGTAGTCCCTGGGGCAGGCTGAGAAATCAGCCCCAGCATTTT
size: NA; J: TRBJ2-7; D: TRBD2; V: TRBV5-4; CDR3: CASSSGLAGGYEQYF; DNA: TGTGCCAGCAGCTCGGGACTAGCGGGAGGGTACGAGCAGTACTTC
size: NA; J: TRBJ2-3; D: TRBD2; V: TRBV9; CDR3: CASSVELAGGADTQYF; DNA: TGTGCCAGCAGCGTAGAGCTAGCGGGGGGGGCAGATACGCAGTATTTT
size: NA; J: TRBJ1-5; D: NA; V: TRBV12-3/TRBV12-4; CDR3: CASTNTGFGAQHF; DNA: TGTGCCAGCACCAATACGGGGTTTGGGGCCCAGCATTTT
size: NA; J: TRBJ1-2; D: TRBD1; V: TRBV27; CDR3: CASSSDRVYGYTF; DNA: TGTGCCAGCAGTTCCGACAGGGTCTATGGCTACACCTTC
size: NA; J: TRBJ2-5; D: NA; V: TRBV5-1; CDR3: CASSLQAFQETQYF; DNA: TGCGCCAGCAGCCTCCAGGCCTTCCAAGAGACCCAGTACTTC
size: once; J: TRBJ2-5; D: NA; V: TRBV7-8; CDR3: CASSFSGLGPQETQYF; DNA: TGTGCCAGCAGCTTTTCAGGGTTGGGGCCCCAAGAGACCCAGTACTTC
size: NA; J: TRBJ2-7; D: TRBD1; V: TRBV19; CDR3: CASSWVLGQGSLEQYF; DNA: TGTGCCAGTAGTTGGGTTTTGGGACAGGGCTCTCTCGAGCAGTACTTC
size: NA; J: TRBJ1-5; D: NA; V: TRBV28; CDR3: CASSGQGSLPQHF; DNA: TGTGCCAGCAGTGGTCAGGGTTCTTTACCCCAGCATTTT
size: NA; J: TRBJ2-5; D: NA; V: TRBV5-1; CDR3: CASGGNQETQYF; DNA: TGCGCCAGCGGAGGTAACCAAGAGACCCAGTACTTC
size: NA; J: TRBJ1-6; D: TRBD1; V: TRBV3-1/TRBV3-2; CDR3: CASSQRQGGRSYNSPLHF; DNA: TGTGCCAGCAGCCAACGGCAGGGGGGAAGGTCCTATAATTCACCCCTCCACTTT
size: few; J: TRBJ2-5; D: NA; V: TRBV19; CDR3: CASSTGELTGQETQYF; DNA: TGTGCCAGTAGTACCGGCGAATTGACAGGTCAAGAGACCCAGTACTTC
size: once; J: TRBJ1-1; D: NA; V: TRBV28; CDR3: CASSFDPFWGGADTEAFF; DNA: TGTGCCAGCAGTTTCGACCCTTTTTGGGGGGGGGCCGACACTGAAGCTTTCTTT
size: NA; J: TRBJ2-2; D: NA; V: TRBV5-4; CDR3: CASSLGWRSGELFF; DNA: TGTGCCAGCAGCTTGGGATGGCGGAGCGGGGAGCTGTTTTTT
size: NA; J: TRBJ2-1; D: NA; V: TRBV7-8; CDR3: CASSPRDSSSYNEQFF; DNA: TGTGCCAGCAGCCCGAGGGACTCAAGCTCCTACAATGAGCAGTTCTTC
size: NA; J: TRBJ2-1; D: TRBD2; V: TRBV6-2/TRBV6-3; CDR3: CASSRAGSSYNEQFF; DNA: TGTGCCAGCAGTAGAGCGGGGAGCTCCTACAATGAGCAGTTCTTC
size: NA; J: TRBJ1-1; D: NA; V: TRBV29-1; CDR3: CSAIQGSLTEAFF; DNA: TGCAGCGCAATACAGGGATCCCTCACTGAAGCTTTCTTT
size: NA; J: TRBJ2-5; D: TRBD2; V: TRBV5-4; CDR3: CASSLNALAGGGETQYF; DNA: TGTGCCAGCAGCTTGAACGCACTAGCGGGAGGTGGAGAGACCCAGTACTTC
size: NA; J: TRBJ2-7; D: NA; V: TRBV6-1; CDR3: CASSEGPIVALYEQYF; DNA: TGTGCCAGCAGTGAAGGGCCGATTGTCGCTCTTTACGAGCAGTACTTC